Listed below are T cell receptor beta chains from one sample, sequenced in a study of blood T cell repertoires in COVID-19. Sequencing used immunoSEQ multiplex PCR; TCRdb keeps in-frame clones, though not all of them. The table lists 110,000 to 150,000 clones, 75% to 90% of them singletons. Material: PBMCs or T cells enriched from blood (not recorded which). Receptor source: a man in his fifties or sixties who had recovered from COVID-19. CDR3s include the opening cysteine and the closing phenylalanine or tryptophan. D genes are given only for firm matches. Not all rows give a size; the values are once, few, many and, for expanded clones, a class.

V gene,clone size,J gene,D gene,CDR3 DNA,CDR3 protein
TRBV27,-,TRBJ1-1,-,TGTGCCAACCCGGAAGGAGGAGAAACTGAAGCTTTCTTT,CANPEGGETEAFF
TRBV5-1,-,TRBJ2-1,TRBD1,TGCGCCAGCAGTACAGGGGTGGGCCCCTACAATGAGCAGTTCTTC,CASSTGVGPYNEQFF
TRBV7-2,once,TRBJ1-2,-,TGTGCCAGCAGCTTCGAAGTCAGTAACTATGGCTACACCTTC,CASSFEVSNYGYTF
TRBV4-3,once,TRBJ2-1,TRBD2,TGCGCCAGCAGCCAAACCCCCAGGGAGGGTCTGCAGTTCTTC,CASSQTPREGLQFF
TRBV11-1,-,TRBJ2-1,TRBD1,TGTGCCAGCAGCTGGACAGGGGGCAACAATGAGCAGTTCTTC,CASSWTGGNNEQFF
TRBV19,-,TRBJ1-1,TRBD1,TGTGCCAGTAGTAGGGGTAGGGGGCTCACTGAAGCTTTCTTT,CASSRGRGLTEAFF
TRBV14,-,TRBJ2-3,TRBD2,TGTGCCAGCAGCCTAGCGGGAAAATCGGGCACAGATACGCAGTATTTT,CASSLAGKSGTDTQYF
TRBV27,-,TRBJ2-3,TRBD1,TGTGCCAGCAGTGACCAGGGACAGGGGGTAAATACGCAGTATTTT,CASSDQGQGVNTQYF
TRBV11-2,-,TRBJ2-1,-,TGTGCCAGCAGCTTAGCCCCGCAGGGGCAAGATGAGCAGTTCTTC,CASSLAPQGQDEQFF
TRBV19,-,TRBJ2-5,TRBD2,TGTGCCAGTAGCTCCCCGGGGGGGCTACGTGGGACCCAGTACTTC,CASSSPGGLRGTQYF
TRBV6-5,-,TRBJ1-3,-,TGTGCCAGCACCCCCGGGATCGGAAACACCATATATTTT,CASTPGIGNTIYF
TRBV19,-,TRBJ1-6,-,TGTGCCAGTAGTATTCAGGGCCAAAATTCACCCCTCCACTTT,CASSIQGQNSPLHF
TRBV7-9,-,TRBJ1-2,-,TGTGCCAGCAGCGCCCACGGGGTCCGCTCGGAAGGCTACACCTTC,CASSAHGVRSEGYTF
TRBV15,-,TRBJ2-7,-,TGTGCCACCAGCAGAGATTACAGCTCGGAGCAGTACTTC,CATSRDYSSEQYF
TRBV4-3,-,TRBJ2-7,-,TGCGCCAGCAGCCAAGACAGGTCGTTAGAGCAGTACTTC,CASSQDRSLEQYF
TRBV9,-,TRBJ2-1,TRBD1,TGTGCCAGCAGCGTAGCTTTGACAGGGTCGACCAATGAGCAGTTCTTC,CASSVALTGSTNEQFF
TRBV19,-,TRBJ1-2,-,TGTGCCAGTAGTATGCGATCAGGGGTTGGTGGCTACACCTTC,CASSMRSGVGGYTF
TRBV6-1,few,TRBJ2-1,-,TGTGCCAGCAGTGAAGGCCCCGGGGGGCAGGTCCATGAGCAGTTCTTC,CASSEGPGGQVHEQFF